This T cell receptor (beta chain) comes out of a study of T cells after yellow fever vaccination. The CDR3 has 14 residues. V lost 8 bases, J lost 1 base, and 15 bases lay in between. CDR1 and CDR2 (germline): MDHEN, SYDVKM. This clonotype has a handful of counts. 5'RACE template switching produced TCR cDNA carrying a universal primer site and UMIs. Via MiXCR, TCRdb re-called the 5' RACE reads, giving one row per CDR3 protein. The data hold roughly 120,000 distinct CDR3 sequences, with 7.4% observed a single time. The TCR originated in a man between 18 and 29 years old who received the YFV17D yellow fever vaccine. V gene TRBV28 combines with J gene TRBJ2-7; perhaps TRBD1 as D (5 bases). The source material was CD4+ T cells sorted from PBMCs, sampled around 10 days after the first yellow fever vaccination. The CDR3 sequence: CASRPLDSSYEQYF. The CDR3 DNA follows: TGTGCCAGCCGCCCCTTAGACAGTTCCTACGAGCAGTACTTC.